This TCR beta chain comes out of a study of identical twins. Each CDR3 protein gets one entry after TCRdb re-called the 5' RACE reads with MiXCR. Here the sample spans 700,000 to 950,000 distinct CDR3 sequences, roughly an eighth being singletons. CDR1 is SEHNR and CDR2 is FQNEAQ in the germline V gene (reference sequence). Deletions cut 5 bases from V and 4 bases from J, with 23 bases between. The CDR3 sequence is 17 residues long. These data are also associated with another study on yellow fever vaccine responses in identical twins.

The sequence was obtained from a woman aged 18-30 years in good health. Sample: PBMCs. The rearrangement links TRBV7-9 to TRBJ1-1, with a weak D call TRBD1 (6 bases). CDR3 coding DNA: TGTGCCAGCAGCACCCGAGTCTCTACAGGGCAGGGCACTGAAGCTTTCTTT. Its protein product is CASSTRVSTGQGTEAFF.